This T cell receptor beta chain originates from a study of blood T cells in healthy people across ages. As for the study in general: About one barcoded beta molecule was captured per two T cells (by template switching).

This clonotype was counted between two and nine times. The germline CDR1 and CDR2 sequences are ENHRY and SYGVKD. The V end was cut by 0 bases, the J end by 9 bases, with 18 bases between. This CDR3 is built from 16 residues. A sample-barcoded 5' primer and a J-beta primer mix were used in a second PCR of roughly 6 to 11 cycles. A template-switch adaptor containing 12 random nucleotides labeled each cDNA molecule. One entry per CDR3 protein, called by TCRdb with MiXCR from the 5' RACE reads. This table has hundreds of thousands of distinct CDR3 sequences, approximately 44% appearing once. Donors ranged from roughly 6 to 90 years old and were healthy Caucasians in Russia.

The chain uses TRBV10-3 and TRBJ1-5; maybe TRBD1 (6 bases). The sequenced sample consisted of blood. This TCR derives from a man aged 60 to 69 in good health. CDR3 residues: CAISESTGAGGSPQHF. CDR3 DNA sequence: TGTGCCATCAGTGAGTCGACGGGGGCGGGGGGTTCGCCCCAGCATTTT.